One and the same sample provided the 25 T cell receptor beta chains below, sequenced in a study of breast tumors, draining lymph nodes, adjacent tissues. MiXCR, applied by TCRdb to the multiplex PCR reads, yields one record per CDR3 protein. The table shows 250,000 or so distinct CDR3 sequences, with under 35% occurring only once. Axillary draining lymph nodes of breast cancer patients supplied the node samples. The sequenced sample was axillary lymph node tissue. Receptors originate from a female donor with breast cancer. Some clones in this sample may be carry-over from other donors' samples.

There are many counts of this clonotype. The rearrangement joins TRBV20-1 to TRBJ2-7; D is possibly TRBD1 or TRBD2 (5 bases each). Germline V lookup: CDR1 DFQATT, CDR2 SNEGSKA (reference sequence). The CDR3 consists of 13 residues. V lost 0 bases to trimming and J lost 4 bases, with 10 bases between them. CDR3 nucleotide sequence: TGCAGTGCTAGAGAGAGGGGTTTGTACGAGCAGTACTTC. Translation: CSARERGLYEQYF.

This clonotype was detected ten times or more. The rearrangement uses TRBV11-3 and TRBJ2-3, with TRBD2 as a possible D gene (6 bases). The CDR3 is 13 amino acids. Per germline, CDR1 SGHNT and CDR2 YENEEA. V was cut by 4 bases and J by 5 bases, with 10 bases left in between. CDR3 in DNA: TGTGCCAGCAGCTCCGCTAGCGTAGATACGCAGTATTTT. It codes for CASSSASVDTQYF.

This clonotype was counted many times. The rearrangement links TRBV4-3 to TRBJ2-7, with 7 positions matching TRBD2. Trimming removed 0 bases from V and 9 bases from J; junction bases left unmatched: 5. In germline, CDR1 is LGHNA, CDR2 YSLEER. CDR3 length equals 13 residues. The CDR3 DNA follows: TGCGCCAGCAGCCAAGACGTCGGCGGGAGGCAGTACTTC. It specifies CASSQDVGGRQYF.

A remark on this clonotype: A much larger clone lies one base from this, so it may be a read error. This likely comes from a read error, as the CDR3 has no conserved phenylalanine or tryptophan at its end. This chain's CDR3 is CASSPTGTQGGYEQFS. CDR3 in DNA: TGCGCCAGCAGCCCAACCGGGACTCAGGGCGGGTATGAGCAGTTCTCC. The chain carries TRBV5-1 and TRBJ2-1; weak D call: TRBD2 (6 bases). Germline lookup yields CDR1 SGHRS and CDR2 YFSETQ. The CDR3 extends over 16 amino acids. The V end lost 4 bases, the J end lost 8 bases, and 22 bases lay between the germline ends.

On this clonotype itself: A much larger clone lies a single base off, so this may be a read error. This chain joins TRBV12-3 or TRBV12-4 and TRBJ2-1; unclear D gene. Deletions cut 3 bases from V and 13 bases from J, with 13 bases between. The CDR3 totals 12 residues. The CDR3 DNA reads as TGTGCCAGCAGTTTCGGGCGGAACAAACAGTTCTTC. Residues: CASSFGRNKQFF.

This clonotype was observed at least ten times. The chain is built from TRBV25-1 and TRBJ1-6; D ambiguous. Trimming stripped 7 bases from V and 7 bases from J, with 20 bases between. Germline V lookup: CDR1 MGHDK, CDR2 SYGVNS. The CDR3 loop spans 16 amino acids. CDR3 DNA: TGTGCCAGCACCCCAAGTGGGGTCGGGAACAATTCACCCCTCCACTTT. Amino acid sequence: CASTPSGVGNNSPLHF.

The CDR3 region is CATSRNRVEAFF. Written as DNA, the CDR3 is TGTGCCACCAGCAGAAACCGGGTTGAAGCTTTCTTT. The rearrangement uses TRBV15 and TRBJ1-1; D uncertain. The germline CDR1 and CDR2 sequences are LNHNV and YYDKDF (reference sequence). The CDR3 is 12 residues long. V lost 2 bases, J lost 7 bases, and 8 bases lay in between. Full variable domain (remainder filled in from reference TRBV15 and TRBJ1-1): DAMVIQNPRYQVTQFGKPVTLSCSQTLNHNVMYWYQQKSSQAPKLLFHYYDKDFNNEADTPDNFQSRRPNTSFCFLDIRSPGLGDTAMYLCATSRNRVEAFFGQGTRLTVV.

The chain uses TRBV7-2 and TRBJ1-5; 7 bases match TRBD1. Per germline, CDR1 SGHTA and CDR2 FQGNSA. This CDR3 region has 15 residues. V was clipped by 1 base and J by 11 bases; unmatched bases: 11. DNA for the CDR3: TGTGCCAGCAGCTTAGAACCTAGCGGGACAGAGACCCAGCATTTT. This sequence encodes CASSLEPSGTETQHF.

J is TRBJ1-1 and V is TRBV6-5, with 7 positions matching TRBD1. The CDR3 has 17 residues. Germline lookup yields CDR1 MNHEY and CDR2 SVGAGI. Trimming took 6 bases from V and 0 from J; bases not matched to a gene: 13. The CDR3 nucleotides read TGTGCCAGCAGCCTTGACAGGGTTCGAAGTTTGAACACTGAAGCTTTCTTT. Its translation is CASSLDRVRSLNTEAFF.

This clonotype was found many times. Here the CDR3 reads CASSLMTANTGELFF. CDR3 nucleotide sequence: TGCGCCAGCAGCCTGATGACAGCAAACACCGGGGAGCTGTTTTTT. The rearrangement uses TRBV4-1 and TRBJ2-2; weak D call: TRBD1 (5 bases). V was pared by 4 bases and J by 2 bases, with 11 bases between. CDR1 MGHRA and CDR2 YSYEKL come from the germline V gene. The CDR3 length is 15 residues.

The genes are TRBV18 and TRBJ2-2; 7 bases are shared with TRBD2. The CDR3 has 17 amino acids. Trimming at V came to 2 bases and at J to 4 bases, leaving 10 bases not matched to a gene. Germline assignment: CDR1 KGHSH and CDR2 LQKENI. The CDR3 is CASSPVGGSLGTGELFF. The CDR3 bases are TGTGCCAGCTCACCAGTCGGCGGGAGTCTTGGCACCGGGGAGCTGTTTTTT. The full variable domain, its missing parts supplied by reference TRBV18 and TRBJ2-2, is NAGVMQNPRHLVRRRGQEARLRCSPMKGHSHVYWYRQLPEEGLKFMVYLQKENIIDESGMPKERFSAEFPKEGPSILRIQQVVRGDSAAYFCASSPVGGSLGTGELFFGEGSRLTVL.

The sample holds many counts of this clonotype. The chain couples TRBV9 to TRBJ2-1; D may match TRBD1 or TRBD2 (5 bases each). This CDR3 is 15 amino acids long. Trimming removed 1 base at V and 6 bases at J, with 14 bases between. The germline V gene encodes CDR1 SGDLS and CDR2 YYNGEE. As DNA, the CDR3 is TGTGCCAGCAGCGTACGGGACGGAACAGTCAATGAGCAGTTCTTC. Translation: CASSVRDGTVNEQFF. The full variable domain, its missing parts supplied by reference TRBV9 and TRBJ2-1, is DSGVTQTPKHLITATGQRVTLRCSPRSGDLSVYWYQQSLDQGLQFLIQYYNGEERAKGNILERFSAQQFPDLHSELNLSSLELGDSALYFCASSVRDGTVNEQFFGPGTRLTVL.

Many counts were recorded for this clonotype. The V gene is TRBV11-1, the J gene TRBJ2-3; TRBD1 is a possible D gene (5 bases). CDR3 length: 15 amino acids. V was shortened by 4 bases and J by 0 bases, with 11 bases between the two germline ends. Per the germline V gene, CDR1 is SGHAT and CDR2 is FQDESV (reference sequence). The CDR3 DNA follows: TGTGCCAGCAGCTCTAGGGGTACTAGCACAGATACGCAGTATTTT. Translated, it gives CASSSRGTSTDTQYF.

The chain has TRBV18 and TRBJ1-5, with 7 bases fitting TRBD1. V dropped 4 bases and J dropped 4; count of bases not matched to a gene: 1. CDR1 and CDR2 (germline): KGHSH, LQKENI. The CDR3 covers 13 residues. CDR3: CASSQTGNQPQHF. CDR3 in DNA: TGTGCCAGCTCACAGACAGGGAATCAGCCCCAGCATTTT.

In regard to this clonotype: This may arise from a read error, as a much more abundant clone is one base away. The J gene is TRBJ2-5, the V gene TRBV9, with D uncertain. This CDR3 is built from 11 residues. Germline V gene data show CDR1 as SGDLS and CDR2 as YYNGEE. CDR3 residues: CASSAEETRYF. In DNA form, the CDR3 reads TGTGCCAGCAGCGCCGAAGAGACCCGGTACTTC.

This clonotype was seen a handful of times. Possible read error: a much larger clone is one base away. The chain couples TRBV20-1 to TRBJ2-7; D is ambiguous. The V gene's germline CDR1 is DFQATT and CDR2 SNEGSKA (reference sequence). The CDR3 consists of 11 residues. The DNA of the CDR3 is TGCAGTGCTAGCCAATCCTACGAGCAGTCCTTC. As protein: CSASQSYEQSF.

This clonotype has a count of ten or more. J is TRBJ1-4 and V is TRBV4-1; D is perhaps TRBD1 (5 bases). V was shortened by 2 bases and J by 10 bases, with 20 bases between the two germline ends. Germline V gene data show CDR1 as MGHRA and CDR2 as YSYEKL. This CDR3 is built from 16 residues. The CDR3 bases are TGCGCCAGCAGCCAATTGGGTGGGACGTCGGATGGAAAACTGTTTTTT. Its translation is CASSQLGGTSDGKLFF.

In the case of this clonotype: A much larger clone differs by one base, so this may be a read error. The chain has TRBV11-1 and TRBJ2-7, with 12 bases fitting TRBD1. After removal of 2 bases from V and 9 bases from J, the junction contained 8 bases not matched to a gene. This CDR3 spans 15 amino acids. CDR1 is SGHAT, CDR2 FQDESV, per germline (reference sequence). The CDR3 is CASSLSGQGARGQYF. DNA of the CDR3: TGTGCCAGCAGCTTATCGGGACAGGGGGCGCGCGGGCAGTACTTC.

The chain is built from TRBV30 and TRBJ2-7, with D perhaps TRBD1 (5 bases). Germline V gene sequence: CDR1 GTSNPN, CDR2 SVGIG (reference sequence). CDR3 size: 13 residues. V lost 2 bases to trimming and J lost 5 bases, with 13 bases between them. The CDR3 loop reads CAWSRAGLDEQYF. CDR3 bases: TGTGCCTGGAGTAGGGCAGGGCTCGACGAGCAGTACTTC. The complete variable domain, with remaining parts taken from reference TRBV30 and TRBJ2-7, reads SQTIHQWPATLVQPVGSPLSLECTVEGTSNPNLYWYRQAAGRGLQLLFYSVGIGQISSEVPQNLSASRPQDRQFILSSKKLLLSDSGFYLCAWSRAGLDEQYFGPGTRLTVT.

This clonotype showed up just a few times. The rearrangement links TRBV12-3 or TRBV12-4 to TRBJ1-1; D is ambiguous. There are 14 residues in the CDR3. The V end was cut by 5 bases, the J end by 3 bases, with 13 bases between. CDR3 residues: CASSLDLGDTEAFF. The CDR3 coding sequence is TGTGCCAGCAGTCTCGATCTTGGGGACACTGAAGCTTTCTTT.

The chain employs TRBV6-5 and TRBJ2-1, with D tentatively TRBD1 or TRBD2 (5 bases each). This CDR3 has 14 amino acids. Germline-derived CDR1 and CDR2 are MNHEY and SVGAGI. With 7 bases removed from V and 11 bases from J, the gap between germline ends came to 21 bases. The CDR3 protein is CASTPGLANSQQFF. Written as DNA, the CDR3 is TGTGCCAGCACACCAGGGCTAGCCAACAGTCAGCAGTTCTTC.

As concerns this clonotype: Compared with germline, one end of the junction differs, possibly owing to a read error. The chain recombines TRBV24-1 with TRBJ2-1; 12 bases agree with TRBD2. The CDR3 spans 18 residues. Looked up from germline, CDR1 is KGHDR and CDR2 is SFDVKD. CDR3 in DNA: TGTGCCGCCAGTGATTTGAAGGGGACTAGCGGGTTATACAATGAGCAGTTCTTC. It is translated as CAASDLKGTSGLYNEQFF.

With regard to this clonotype: At one boundary the junction diverges from the germline segment, which might be a read error. This chain connects TRBV18 to TRBJ2-3; D uncertain. Germline-derived CDR1 and CDR2 are KGHSH and LQKENI. This CDR3 has 13 amino acids. The CDR3 protein is CACSPPSTDTQYF. CDR3 nucleotide sequence: TGTGCCTGCTCACCACCTAGCACAGATACGCAGTATTTT. The full variable domain, with the rest looked up from reference TRBV18 and TRBJ2-3, is NAGVMQNPRHLVRRRGQEARLRCSPMKGHSHVYWYRQLPEEGLKFMVYLQKENIIDESGMPKERFSAEFPKEGPSILRIQQVVRGDSAAYFCACSPPSTDTQYFGPGTRLTVL.

With respect to this clonotype: Given a much more abundant clone one base away, this may be a read error. The chain uses TRBV20-1 and TRBJ1-3, with TRBD1 identical over 9 bases. The germline V gene encodes CDR1 DFQATT and CDR2 SNEGSKA (reference sequence). This CDR3 is built from 15 residues. The CDR3 reads CSGRAGQGTGTTIYF. The CDR3, as DNA: TGCAGTGGTAGAGCCGGACAGGGGACGGGAACCACCATATATTTT.

This clonotype was seen more than once but under ten times. A much larger clone differs by one base, so this may be a read error. The chain has TRBV7-9 and TRBJ1-5; no definite D call. Germline V gives CDR1 SEHNR, CDR2 FQNEAQ (reference sequence). CDR3 length: 12 amino acids. Trimming took 4 bases from V and 5 from J, leaving 6 bases between them. The CDR3 nucleotides are TGTGCCAGCAGCTACGGGGATCAGCCCCAGCATTTT. It yields the protein CASSYGDQPQHF.